Sequencing of this TCR beta chain was carried out in a study of beta chain features in type 1 diabetes. Notes on the study in general: It was among patients, rather than healthy donors, that naive, central memory and Treg TCRB repertoires appeared more similar. When Type 1 diabetes patients were examined, their TCRB CDR3s proved moderately but significantly shorter in all four CD4+ subsets.

Investigators reverse transcribed all isolated RNA, so they sequenced expressed TCRB transcripts. Measured with immunoSEQ multiplex PCR; TCRdb has only the in-frame clones, and not every one. The sample has about 280,000 clones; about 15% are singletons. One heparinised blood draw averaging about 116 mL was given by each donor. Purity exceeded 98% in all sorted populations. A word on this clone: Antigen unknown.

Germline V CDR1 and CDR2: MNHNS, SASEGT. The CDR3 is 14 residues long. Deletions cut 6 bases from V and 1 base from J, with 10 bases between. The sequence came from a man aged 18-30 years with type 1 diabetes. The chain links TRBV6-1 to TRBJ1-5; D might be TRBD1 (5 bases). The specimen was naive CD4+ T cells from blood. CDR3 region: CASRWGGSNQPQHF. The CDR3 DNA reads TGTGCCAGCAGATGGGGGGGGAGCAATCAGCCCCAGCATTTT.